Included here is one T cell receptor (beta chain) sequence, with context. This entry belongs to a study of cytomegalovirus exposure and HLA in healthy donors. As for the study in general: Across some 400 genotyped donors, 65% to 90% landed in the Caucasian-associated ancestry cluster.

PCR involved 60 Vbeta and 13 Jbeta primers. The data were produced by immunoSEQ multiplex PCR, yet TCRdb's version contains in-frame clones alone and is incomplete. This table has 150,000 to 200,000 clones, over 70% appearing once. Everyone who donated was a healthy bone marrow donor. The germline CDR1 and CDR2 sequences are MNHEY and SMNVEV (reference sequence). V trimming: 6 bases; J trimming: 6 bases; junction bases outside the gene matches: 11. CDR3 length equals 17 residues. Material for sequencing was PBMCs. This TCR came from a woman in her 30s in good health and CMV-seronegative. The chain has TRBV27 and TRBJ2-7, with 16 bases fitting TRBD2. The CDR3 DNA sequence: TGTGCCAGCAGCCCAAGGGGACTAGCGGGGGGGCCCTCCGAGCAGTACTTC. Residues: CASSPRGLAGGPSEQYF.